A selection of T cell receptor beta chains follows, all from one sample in a study of cytomegalovirus exposure and HLA in healthy donors. The protocol was immunoSEQ multiplex PCR, while the TCRdb copy is restricted to in-frame clones and leaves out a portion. The sample has more than 95,000 clones; 60% to 85% are singletons. Sequences were obtained from PBMCs. The origin of the receptors is a woman younger than 35 in good health and CMV-seropositive. Both conserved end residues are part of each CDR3. D genes are given only for firm matches. Clone size is not always given. Where it is, it says once, few, many or a class for expanded clones.

D,length,size,J,V,CDR3,DNA
.,14,.,TRBJ1-4,TRBV6-1,CASSAIFRDEKLFF,TGTGCCAGCAGTGCTATTTTCAGGGATGAAAAACTGTTTTTT
TRBD2,15,.,TRBJ2-7,TRBV11-2,CASSLTTGGLYEQYF,TGTGCCAGCAGCTTAACAACGGGAGGGCTCTACGAGCAGTACTTC
.,12,.,TRBJ2-3,TRBV7-9,CASSLHTDTQYF,TGTGCCAGCAGCTTACACACAGATACGCAGTATTTT
.,13,.,TRBJ2-1,TRBV4-1,CASSHGGSDEQFF,TGCGCCAGCAGCCACGGTGGTAGCGATGAGCAGTTCTTC
TRBD1,17,many,TRBJ1-6,TRBV4-1,CASSRITGEVDNSPLHF,TGCGCCAGCAGCCGAATCACAGGGGAGGTGGACAATTCACCCCTCCACTTT
TRBD1,15,.,TRBJ2-7,TRBV7-9,CASSLGGTDTYEQYF,TGTGCCAGCAGCTTAGGGGGGACAGACACGTACGAGCAGTACTTC
.,14,.,TRBJ2-7,TRBV30,CAWSLSGPPYEQYF,TGTGCCTGGAGTCTCAGCGGTCCGCCCTACGAGCAGTACTTC
TRBD1,16,.,TRBJ2-1,TRBV27,CASSLAPTQGAFEQFF,TGTGCCAGCAGTTTGGCCCCTACTCAGGGGGCGTTTGAGCAGTTCTTC
.,14,once,TRBJ1-2,TRBV10-3,CAISVPDSSIGYTF,TGTGCCATCAGTGTCCCGGACAGTTCAATAGGCTACACCTTC
.,13,.,TRBJ1-4,TRBV18,CASSPREGEKLFF,TGTGCCAGCTCACCGCGGGAGGGCGAAAAACTGTTTTTT
TRBD1,14,.,TRBJ1-5,TRBV19,CASTGGFEYQPQHF,TGTGCCAGTACAGGGGGCTTTGAGTATCAGCCCCAGCATTTT
.,15,.,TRBJ2-7,TRBV28,CASSPPSGPSYEQYF,TGTGCCAGCAGTCCCCCCAGCGGTCCCTCCTACGAGCAGTACTTC
.,11,.,TRBJ2-1,TRBV28,CASRAGNEQFF,TGTGCCAGCAGGGCGGGAAATGAGCAGTTCTTC
.,14,few,TRBJ1-1,TRBV5-1,CASSYTAMNTEAFF,TGCGCCAGCAGCTACACAGCCATGAACACTGAAGCTTTCTTT
TRBD1,12,.,TRBJ1-1,TRBV7-9,CASSGGQGEAFF,TGTGCCAGCAGCGGCGGACAGGGTGAAGCTTTCTTT
TRBD2,18,.,TRBJ2-2,TRBV19,CASSIRPGTSRNTGELFF,TGTGCCAGTAGTATCCGGCCGGGGACTAGCAGAAACACCGGGGAGCTGTTTTTT
TRBD1,15,.,TRBJ1-4,TRBV28,CASSSPTGGGEKLFF,TGTGCCAGCAGTTCCCCGACAGGGGGGGGTGAAAAACTGTTTTTT
TRBD1,13,.,TRBJ1-4,TRBV5-1,CASSAGTDEKLFF,TGCGCCAGCAGCGCTGGGACAGATGAAAAACTGTTTTTT
TRBD1,15,.,TRBJ2-7,TRBV19,CASMDRGQKSYEQYF,TGTGCCAGTATGGACAGGGGGCAAAAGAGCTACGAGCAGTACTTC
.,13,.,TRBJ1-5,TRBV6-5,CASSGGTEQPQHF,TGTGCCAGCAGTGGGGGGACGGAACAGCCCCAGCATTTT
TRBD1,14,.,TRBJ2-5,TRBV29-1,CSVTGTGGGKTQYF,TGCAGCGTTACCGGGACAGGGGGCGGAAAGACCCAGTACTTC
.,15,.,TRBJ2-1,TRBV4-1,CASSLIPVQLNEQFF,TGCGCCAGCAGCCTCATTCCGGTTCAACTCAATGAGCAGTTCTTC
TRBD1,15,once,TRBJ1-6,TRBV7-8,CASSMGTGYNSPLHF,TGTGCCAGCAGCATGGGGACAGGATATAATTCACCCCTCCACTTT
.,12,.,TRBJ1-1,TRBV11-3,CASSLGRTEAFF,TGTGCCAGCAGCTTAGGGAGGACTGAAGCTTTCTTT
.,12,once,TRBJ1-2,TRBV5-6,CASSLRGRGYTF,TGTGCCAGCAGCTTGCGGGGGAGAGGCTACACCTTC
TRBD1,14,.,TRBJ1-1,TRBV11-3,CASSLGGQGSEAFF,TGTGCCAGCAGCTTAGGAGGACAGGGTTCTGAAGCTTTCTTT
.,17,.,TRBJ1-5,TRBV4-1,CASSQGSGGSGNQPQHF,TGCGCCAGCAGCCAAGGTTCGGGAGGTTCAGGCAATCAGCCCCAGCATTTT
.,14,.,TRBJ2-7,TRBV28,CASSLGTYSNEQYF,TGTGCCAGCAGTTTGGGCACTTATTCTAACGAGCAGTACTTC
.,16,.,TRBJ2-7,TRBV9,CASSPEEGRNSYEQYF,TGTGCCAGCAGCCCAGAGGAGGGCAGGAACTCCTACGAGCAGTACTTC
TRBD1,14,.,TRBJ2-7,TRBV5-4,CASFPQGASNEQYF,TGTGCCAGCTTCCCACAGGGGGCGAGCAACGAGCAGTACTTC
TRBD2,15,.,TRBJ2-7,TRBV5-6,CASSLDSGRVAEQYF,TGTGCCAGCAGCTTGGATAGCGGGAGAGTGGCCGAGCAGTACTTC
.,15,.,TRBJ2-1,TRBV30,CAWSVGLDSNQEQFF,TGTGCCTGGAGTGTGGGTTTGGACAGCAATCAGGAGCAGTTCTTC
.,14,once,TRBJ1-1,TRBV28,CASSLQGGDTEAFF,TGTGCCAGCAGTTTACAGGGCGGTGACACTGAAGCTTTCTTT
.,12,.,TRBJ1-5,TRBV10-1,CASSDRNQPQHF,TGCGCCAGCAGTGATCGGAATCAGCCCCAGCATTTT
TRBD2,16,few,TRBJ2-1,TRBV9,CASSPIAGGLYNEQFF,TGTGCCAGCAGCCCTATAGCGGGAGGTTTATACAATGAGCAGTTCTTC
.,14,.,TRBJ1-2,TRBV28,CASRIGGSGVGYTF,TGTGCCAGCAGGATTGGGGGCAGTGGGGTTGGCTACACCTTC
.,18,.,TRBJ2-1,TRBV9,CASSVGLGRTGLVNEQFF,TGTGCCAGCAGCGTCGGTTTGGGTCGCACAGGCCTCGTGAATGAGCAGTTCTTC
.,15,.,TRBJ2-1,TRBV11-3,CASSLSRSHDAEQFF,TGTGCCAGCAGCTTAAGCCGATCGCACGATGCGGAGCAGTTCTTC
TRBD1,15,once,TRBJ1-1,TRBV30,CAWRGKGASRTEAFF,TGTGCCTGGAGGGGTAAGGGGGCTTCGAGAACTGAAGCTTTCTTT
.,15,.,TRBJ1-3,TRBV2,CASSEARATRGTIYF,TGTGCCAGCAGTGAAGCGCGGGCCACTCGGGGCACCATATATTTT
TRBD2,16,.,TRBJ2-1,TRBV13,CASSLGLADSYNEQFF,TGTGCCAGCAGCTTAGGCCTAGCGGATTCCTACAATGAGCAGTTCTTC
.,14,.,TRBJ1-5,TRBV2,CASSDDITNQPQHF,TGTGCCAGCAGTGACGACATCACCAATCAGCCCCAGCATTTT
.,14,.,TRBJ2-5,TRBV9,CASSVSGGEETQYF,TGTGCCAGCAGCGTTTCGGGGGGCGAAGAGACCCAGTACTTC
.,15,.,TRBJ1-3,TRBV11-2,CASSSDLGRGNTIYF,TGTGCCAGCAGCTCCGACCTGGGGCGAGGAAACACCATATATTTT
.,15,.,TRBJ1-1,TRBV6-1,CASRTYEGAATEAFF,TGTGCCAGCAGGACCTATGAGGGCGCGGCAACTGAAGCTTTCTTT
.,12,.,TRBJ1-5,TRBV19,CASSPPGQPQHF,TGTGCCAGTAGCCCTCCGGGTCAGCCCCAGCATTTT
.,14,.,TRBJ1-1,TRBV30,CAWTQTGSGTEAFF,TGTGCCTGGACCCAGACTGGGTCTGGCACTGAAGCTTTCTTT
.,15,once,TRBJ1-1,TRBV6-1,CASSDGGLGRSEAFF,TGTGCCAGCAGTGACGGTGGTTTAGGGAGGTCTGAAGCTTTCTTT
TRBD2,14,.,TRBJ2-7,TRBV28,CASTPPSGIGEQYF,TGTGCCAGCACCCCTCCTAGCGGGATCGGCGAGCAGTACTTC
TRBD2,13,few,TRBJ2-7,TRBV30,CAWTSGSWYEQYF,TGTGCCTGGACTAGCGGGAGTTGGTACGAGCAGTACTTC
TRBD2,17,.,TRBJ2-7,TRBV5-1,CASSLGDGGRLSYEQYF,TGCGCCAGCAGCTTGGGGGATGGCGGGAGGCTCTCCTACGAGCAGTACTTC
TRBD2,14,.,TRBJ2-5,TRBV30,CAWSTGLAQETQYF,TGTGCCTGGAGTACGGGACTAGCGCAAGAGACCCAGTACTTC